Presented here are 3 T cell receptor beta chains from one specimen sequenced in a study of blood T cell repertoires in COVID-19. Some clones are missing from TCRdb's copy, which holds only in-frame ones; the method was immunoSEQ multiplex PCR. The sample lists under 250,000 clones, approximately 90% occurring once. Sequencing was performed on PBMCs or T cells enriched from blood (not recorded which). The receptor source for this set is a woman under 40 with acute COVID-19.

J is TRBJ1-5 and V is TRBV10-2; no reliable D call. Germline values: CDR1 WSHSY, CDR2 SAAADI. V was trimmed by 5 bases and J by 10 bases, leaving 12 bases between them. The CDR3 consists of 12 residues. The CDR3: CASSYGEGPQHF. CDR3 in DNA: TGCGCCAGCAGTTACGGAGAGGGCCCCCAGCATTTT.

The rearrangement uses TRBV5-1 and TRBJ1-1; no reliable D call. This CDR3 comprises 14 residues. Germline values: CDR1 SGHRS, CDR2 YFSETQ. V lost 0 bases, J lost 0 bases, and 6 bases lay in between. The CDR3, as DNA: TGCGCCAGCAGCTTGGGGAGGGTGAACACTGAAGCTTTCTTT. Its protein is CASSLGRVNTEAFF.

V gene TRBV6-1 combines with J gene TRBJ2-1; 9 nucleotides agree with TRBD2. The junction had 4 bases not matched to a gene; V was cut back by 0 bases and J by 7 bases. CDR1 and CDR2 from the germline V gene are MNHNS and SASEGT. CDR3 length equals 15 residues. The CDR3 protein is CASSEAAGGLNEQFF. DNA for the CDR3: TGTGCCAGCAGTGAAGCGGCGGGGGGGTTAAATGAGCAGTTCTTC.